The 32 T cell receptor beta chains presented below share a single source sample, sequenced in a study of early T cells in non-severe SARS-CoV-2 infection (dated by TCRdb to the early 2020s). Libraries came from 5' RACE. Instrument on record: NextSeq 500. TCRdb reprocessing: public reads trimmed at Q25 with fastp, clones called with MiXCR, in-frame beta chains kept. Records with the same CDR3 protein are collapsed into one entry carrying the most frequent genes and DNA. For this sample there are roughly 50,000 distinct CDR3 sequences; 7% to 9% appear just once. The top ten constitute 5.8% of the sample. The specimen was whole blood. These receptors all stem from an adult who was a healthcare worker with PCR-confirmed SARS-CoV-2 infection or an uninfected control (not recorded which).

This clonotype has only a few counts. This chain connects TRBV30 to TRBJ1-1; 8 positions match TRBD1. With 4 bases clipped from V and 6 bases from J, the junction kept 7 bases outside the gene matches. In germline, CDR1 is GTSNPN, CDR2 SVGIG (reference sequence). The CDR3 extends over 13 amino acids. The CDR3 is CAWTLQGVPEAFF. CDR3 nucleotide sequence: TGTGCCTGGACCCTACAGGGGGTCCCTGAAGCTTTCTTT.

As to this clonotype: This could be a read error, since a much larger clone is one nucleotide away. The rearrangement uses TRBV19 and TRBJ2-3; tentative D call: TRBD1 (6 bases). V was clipped by 8 bases and J by 9 bases, with 21 bases between them. This CDR3 is 14 amino acids long. From germline, CDR1 is LNHDA and CDR2 SQIVND (reference sequence). The CDR3 sequence is CASYSLTGCGTQYF. The CDR3, as DNA: TGTGCCAGTTATAGTCTCACAGGGTGTGGCACGCAGTATTTT.

This clonotype was observed at least ten times. The V call is TRBV18, the J call TRBJ1-5; D perhaps matches TRBD1 (5 bases). V lost 3 bases, J lost 2 bases, and 17 bases lay in between. Germline-derived CDR1 and CDR2 are KGHSH and LQKENI. The CDR3 extends over 17 amino acids. Here the CDR3 reads CASSPLPSGGGNQPQHF. Written as DNA, the CDR3 is TGTGCCAGCTCACCCCTCCCTTCGGGGGGGGGCAATCAGCCCCAGCATTTT.

This clonotype came up many times. The gene calls are TRBV5-1 and TRBJ2-7, with a possible D match to TRBD1 (6 bases). The V and J ends lost 0 bases and 5 bases respectively, with 12 bases between them. Germline CDR1 reads SGHRS; CDR2 reads YFSETQ. There are 14 residues in the CDR3. CDR3 protein: CASSLGQGINEQYF. The CDR3 nucleotides are TGCGCCAGCAGCTTGGGGCAGGGGATCAACGAGCAGTACTTC. The full variable domain, with the rest looked up from reference TRBV5-1 and TRBJ2-7, is KAGVTQTPRYLIKTRGQQVTLSCSPISGHRSVSWYQQTPGQGLQFLFEYFSETQRNKGNFPGRFSGRQFSNSRSEMNVSTLELGDSALYLCASSLGQGINEQYFGPGTRLTVT.

This clonotype was counted only a few times. The CDR3 sequence is CASSLGAGVEQYF. As DNA, the CDR3 is TGCGCCAGCAGCTTGGGGGCAGGGGTTGAGCAGTACTTC. V gene TRBV5-1 combines with J gene TRBJ2-7; possibly TRBD1 for D (6 bases). Trimming left V 0 bases short and J 7 bases short, with 11 bases between. Germline V gives CDR1 SGHRS, CDR2 YFSETQ. The CDR3 is 13 amino acids. The variable domain in full, with the rest retrieved from reference TRBV5-1 and TRBJ2-7, is KAGVTQTPRYLIKTRGQQVTLSCSPISGHRSVSWYQQTPGQGLQFLFEYFSETQRNKGNFPGRFSGRQFSNSRSEMNVSTLELGDSALYLCASSLGAGVEQYFGPGTRLTVT.

The V and J genes are TRBV7-2 and TRBJ1-6; the D is unclear. From germline, CDR1 is SGHTA and CDR2 FQGNSA. Trimming shortened V by 0 bases and J by 7 bases, and 10 bases separated the two germline ends. This CDR3 is 15 amino acids long. The CDR3 loop is CASSLAVTQNSPLHF. The CDR3 DNA reads TGTGCCAGCAGCTTAGCGGTGACCCAGAATTCACCCCTCCACTTT.

This clonotype was observed at least ten times. V and J are TRBV6-5 and TRBJ1-2; no clear D. Germline assignment: CDR1 MNHEY and CDR2 SVGAGI. Trimming removed 2 bases from V and 7 bases from J, with 11 bases in between. CDR3 length: 13 residues. The CDR3 bases are TGTGCCAGCAGTTACCGCCAGGCGAGTGGCTACACCTTC. Amino acids: CASSYRQASGYTF.

In its sample, this clonotype was seen many times. The V call is TRBV4-1, the J call TRBJ1-5; D may be TRBD1 (6 bases). The V end lost 3 bases, the J end lost 1 base, and 13 bases lay between the germline ends. Germline CDR1 and CDR2: MGHRA and YSYEKL. The CDR3 extends over 16 amino acids. In DNA, the CDR3 is TGCGCCAGCAGCCAGGCAGGGGACTGGAGCAATCAGCCCCAGCATTTT. Translating it yields CASSQAGDWSNQPQHF.

This clonotype appeared many times. V and J are TRBV6-5 and TRBJ1-4; 9 bases are shared with TRBD1. The junction had 4 bases not matched to a gene; V was cut back by 6 bases and J by 8 bases. This CDR3 contains 13 residues. Germline CDR1 is MNHEY and CDR2 is SVGAGI. In nucleotides, the CDR3 is TGTGCCAGCAGGGACAGGGGAAGGGAAAAACTGTTTTTT. Amino acid sequence: CASRDRGREKLFF.

This clonotype counts as medium-sized. The V and J genes are TRBV29-1 and TRBJ1-2; D unresolved. V was shortened by 3 bases and J by 4 bases, with 9 bases between the two germline ends. This CDR3 has 12 residues. Germline V gene lookup returns CDR1 SQVTM and CDR2 ANQGSEA. In nucleotides, the CDR3 is TGCAGCGTTGAGAGCAGCCCCTATGGCTACACCTTC. As protein: CSVESSPYGYTF.

This clonotype was detected ten times or more. The chain is built from TRBV2 and TRBJ2-2, with D uncertain. The CDR3 covers 14 residues. The V end lost 8 bases, the J end lost 0 bases, and 10 bases lay between the germline ends. Per the germline V gene, CDR1 is SNHLY and CDR2 is FYNNEI. The CDR3 sequence: CASRAATNTGELFF. For the CDR3, the DNA is TGTGCCAGCCGGGCCGCGACGAACACCGGGGAGCTGTTTTTT. The entire variable domain, with the rest obtained from reference TRBV2 and TRBJ2-2, is as follows: EPEVTQTPSHQVTQMGQEVILRCVPISNHLYFYWYRQILGQKVEFLVSFYNNEISEKSEIFDDQFSVERPDGSNFTLKIRSTKLEDSAMYFCASRAATNTGELFFGEGSRLTVL.

The J gene is TRBJ2-5, the V gene TRBV7-9; possibly TRBD1 or TRBD2 for D (5 bases each). CDR3 size: 15 residues. V was trimmed by 4 bases and J by 5 bases, leaving 17 bases between them. CDR1 SEHNR and CDR2 FQNEAQ come from the germline V gene (reference sequence). The CDR3 protein is CASSWDLIKRETQYF. The CDR3 DNA reads as TGTGCCAGCAGCTGGGACCTCATAAAGAGGGAGACCCAGTACTTC.

This clonotype was counted only a few times. The chain has TRBV10-1 and TRBJ2-1; D possibly corresponds to TRBD1 (6 bases). The CDR3 contains 14 residues. The germline CDR1 and CDR2 sequences are WNHNN and SYGVQD (reference sequence). Trimming pared 6 bases from V and 7 bases from J, leaving 16 bases between. The CDR3 DNA is TGCGCCAGCAGCCCAAGCAGGGGCCGTAATGAGCAGTTCTTC. Encoded protein: CASSPSRGRNEQFF.

This clonotype was seen at least ten times. CDR3 in amino acids: CASSQARNTGELFF. The DNA for the CDR3 is TGCGCCAGCAGCCAAGCCCGGAACACCGGGGAGCTGTTTTTT. The gene calls are TRBV4-3 and TRBJ2-2; no clear D. Germline-derived CDR1 and CDR2 are LGHNA and YSLEER. V was trimmed by 1 base and J by 1 base, leaving 4 bases between them. The CDR3 totals 14 residues.

This clonotype showed up just a few times. The CDR3 coding sequence is TGCGCCAGCAGTGTTGGGACAGCGAACAATGAGCAGTTCTTC. Translation: CASSVGTANNEQFF. V is TRBV10-1 and J is TRBJ2-1, with TRBD1 matching 7 bases. The CDR3 covers 14 residues. Germline V gives CDR1 WNHNN, CDR2 SYGVQD (reference sequence). Losses at the gene ends were 4 bases for V and 5 bases for J; bases not matched to a gene: 5.

This clonotype turned up a few times. The chain combines TRBV7-2 with TRBJ2-7; D is undetermined. CDR1 is SGHTA, CDR2 FQGNSA, per germline. The length of the CDR3 is 12 residues. V was clipped by 6 bases and J by 3 bases, with 9 bases between them. For the CDR3, the DNA is TGTGCCAGCAGAACGACGGTCTACGAGCAGTACTTC. Its protein product is CASRTTVYEQYF.

The chain carries TRBV20-1 and TRBJ1-1; 7 bases align to TRBD1. Trimming cost V 1 base and J 8 bases; bases outside gene matches: 4. Germline-derived CDR1 and CDR2 are DFQATT and SNEGSKA (reference sequence). The CDR3 totals 12 residues. CDR3 nucleotides: TGCAGTGCTAGAGGAGCGGACAGGGAAGCTTTCTTT. Amino acid sequence: CSARGADREAFF.

In its sample, this clonotype was seen a few times. CDR3 sequence (DNA): TGTGCCAGCAGCTTAGAAGTTAACAGGGGGTACAATGAGCAGTTCTTC. This sequence encodes CASSLEVNRGYNEQFF. The chain combines TRBV7-3 with TRBJ2-1; 8 nucleotides align to TRBD1. The CDR3 spans 16 residues. Germline CDR1 SGHTA, CDR2 FQGTGA. Trimming at V came to 2 bases and at J to 4 bases, leaving 7 bases not matched to a gene.

This clonotype has ten or more counts. This chain uses TRBV29-1 with TRBJ2-3, with D uncertain. CDR3 size: 16 residues. The V gene lost 3 bases and the J gene lost 0 bases, with 16 bases spanning the gap. Germline loops: CDR1 SQVTM, CDR2 ANQGSEA. In DNA form, the CDR3 reads TGCAGCGTTGATAGGCCTAGAGGTGATAGCACAGATACGCAGTATTTT. This sequence encodes CSVDRPRGDSTDTQYF.

This clonotype was seen more than once but under ten times. The chain recombines TRBV5-1 with TRBJ2-2; 12 nucleotides line up with TRBD1. This CDR3 is built from 17 residues. Germline V lookup: CDR1 SGHRS, CDR2 YFSETQ. With 4 bases clipped from V and 4 bases from J, the junction kept 8 bases outside the gene matches. CDR3 bases: TGCGCCAGCAGCCCACCGGGACAGGGGGCAGGCACCGGGGAGCTGTTTTTT. Its protein product is CASSPPGQGAGTGELFF.

V is TRBV25-1 and J is TRBJ2-4; D unclear. The V end was cut by 6 bases, the J end by 4 bases, with 16 bases between. CDR3 length: 15 residues. CDR1 and CDR2 (germline): MGHDK, SYGVNS. The CDR3 protein is CASSDPVAGKNIQYF. The DNA for the CDR3 is TGTGCCAGCAGCGATCCGGTGGCAGGAAAAAACATTCAGTACTTC.

This clonotype was seen many times. The chain uses TRBV12-3 or TRBV12-4 and TRBJ2-2; 8 bases map to TRBD2. V shed 7 bases and J 3 bases; nucleotides not matched to a gene: 10. The CDR3 contains 16 residues. The CDR3 DNA reads as TGTGCCAGCATCCCACGGGGGGGGAGACACACCGGGGAGCTGTTTTTT. Translation gives CASIPRGGRHTGELFF.

There are many counts of this clonotype. The J gene is TRBJ2-1, the V gene TRBV5-1; D may be TRBD1 (6 bases). Trimming removed 3 bases from V and 10 bases from J, with 17 bases in between. The CDR3 extends over 14 amino acids. Germline V gene sequence: CDR1 SGHRS, CDR2 YFSETQ. The DNA of the CDR3 is TGCGCCAGCAGCTATGGACAGATGCCCATGGAGCAGTTCTTC. Its translation is CASSYGQMPMEQFF. Full variable domain (rest looked up from reference TRBV5-1 and TRBJ2-1): KAGVTQTPRYLIKTRGQQVTLSCSPISGHRSVSWYQQTPGQGLQFLFEYFSETQRNKGNFPGRFSGRQFSNSRSEMNVSTLELGDSALYLCASSYGQMPMEQFFGPGTRLTVL.

This clonotype showed up many times. The gene calls are TRBV6-5 and TRBJ1-4; D is perhaps TRBD1 (5 bases). Germline V gives CDR1 MNHEY, CDR2 SVGAGI. Trimming stripped 4 bases from V and 0 bases from J, with 12 bases between. CDR3 length equals 16 residues. The CDR3 region is CASSSMGRPTNEKLFF. For the CDR3, the DNA is TGTGCCAGCAGTTCAATGGGACGGCCAACTAATGAAAAACTGTTTTTT.

At least ten counts were recorded for this clonotype. CDR3 in amino acids: CASSMGSGANVLTF. The CDR3 DNA sequence: TGTGCCAGTAGTATGGGCTCTGGGGCCAACGTCCTGACTTTC. This chain connects TRBV19 to TRBJ2-6; D is unresolved. V lost 3 bases and J 0 bases, leaving 3 bases between the germline ends. Per the germline V gene, CDR1 is LNHDA and CDR2 is SQIVND (reference sequence). The CDR3 totals 14 residues.

This chain links TRBV6-6 with TRBJ1-3; D may be TRBD1 (5 bases). V dropped 0 bases and J dropped 4 bases, with 10 bases sitting between them. Germline assignment: CDR1 MNHNY and CDR2 SVGAGI (reference sequence). CDR3 length: 15 residues. As DNA, the CDR3 is TGTGCCAGCAGTTACTCCGGGGGAGCAGGAAACACCATATATTTT. Amino acids: CASSYSGGAGNTIYF.

This clonotype was found many times. The V gene is TRBV6-5, the J gene TRBJ1-1, with D possibly being TRBD1 (6 bases). V gave up 5 bases and J gave up 5 bases, with 12 bases separating them. The CDR3 consists of 13 residues. Per germline, CDR1 MNHEY and CDR2 SVGAGI. CDR3 coding DNA: TGTGCCAGCAGTGGGACATCACGAACTGAAGCTTTCTTT. Translation: CASSGTSRTEAFF.

This clonotype appeared a few times. The gene calls are TRBV7-6 and TRBJ1-2; D gene unclear. Trimming stripped 5 bases from V and 1 base from J, with 8 bases between. This CDR3 is built from 13 residues. Germline V gives CDR1 SGHVS, CDR2 FNYEAQ. The DNA for the CDR3 is TGTGCCAGCAGCCCCACTGTTAACTATGGCTACACCTTC. It is translated as CASSPTVNYGYTF.

Ten or more counts support this clonotype. The chain couples TRBV10-1 to TRBJ1-3; no clear D gene. V was pared by 2 bases and J by 3 bases, with 8 bases between. CDR1 WNHNN and CDR2 SYGVQD come from the germline V gene (reference sequence). The CDR3 sequence is 14 residues long. In nucleotides, the CDR3 is TGCGCCAGCAGTGAGGTCCCAGATGGAAACACCATATATTTT. Its protein is CASSEVPDGNTIYF.

This clonotype was observed a handful of times. This chain connects TRBV29-1 to TRBJ2-6, with D perhaps TRBD2 (5 bases). This CDR3 has 15 amino acids. Germline CDR1 and CDR2: SQVTM and ANQGSEA. Trimming pared 3 bases from V and 0 bases from J, leaving 9 bases between. CDR3 coding DNA: TGCAGCGTTGAGTTGGGGAGCTCTGGGGCCAACGTCCTGACTTTC. Its translation is CSVELGSSGANVLTF.

This chain uses TRBV28 with TRBJ1-1, with 10 bases that match TRBD1. The CDR3 is 17 amino acids. Trimming removed 4 bases from V and 0 bases from J; junction bases left unmatched: 8. CDR1 and CDR2 from the germline V gene are MDHEN and SYDVKM. CDR3 nucleotides: TGTGCCAGCAGTTCCCGAAAGACAGGGGGCGTGAACACTGAAGCTTTCTTT. Translated, it gives CASSSRKTGGVNTEAFF.

The chain carries TRBV27 and TRBJ2-1; TRBD1 matches at 7 bases. The CDR3 runs to 15 residues. The junction had 7 bases not matched to a gene; V was cut back by 3 bases and J by 5 bases. The germline V gene encodes CDR1 MNHEY and CDR2 SMNVEV (reference sequence). This CDR3 reads CASSFRDSRNNEQFF. In DNA form, the CDR3 reads TGTGCCAGCAGTTTCCGGGACAGTCGGAACAATGAGCAGTTCTTC.